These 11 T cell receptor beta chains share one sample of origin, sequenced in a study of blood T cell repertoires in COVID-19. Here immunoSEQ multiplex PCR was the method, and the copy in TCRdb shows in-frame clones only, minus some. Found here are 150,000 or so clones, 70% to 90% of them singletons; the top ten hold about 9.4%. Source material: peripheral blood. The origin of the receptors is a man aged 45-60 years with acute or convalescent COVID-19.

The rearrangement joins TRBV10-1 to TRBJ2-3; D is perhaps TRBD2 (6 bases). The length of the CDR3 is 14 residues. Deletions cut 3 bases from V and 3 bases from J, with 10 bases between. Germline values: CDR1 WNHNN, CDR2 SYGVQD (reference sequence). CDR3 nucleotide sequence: TGCGCCAGCAGTGACCCGACTAGAACAGATACGCAGTATTTT. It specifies CASSDPTRTDTQYF.

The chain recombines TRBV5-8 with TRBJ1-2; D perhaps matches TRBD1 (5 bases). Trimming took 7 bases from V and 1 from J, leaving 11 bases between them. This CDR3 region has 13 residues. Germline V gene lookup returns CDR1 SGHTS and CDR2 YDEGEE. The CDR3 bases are TGTGCCAGCCGCTCGACAGTTAACTATGGCTACACCTTC. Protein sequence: CASRSTVNYGYTF. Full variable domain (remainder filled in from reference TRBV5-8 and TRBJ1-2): EAGVTQSPTHLIKTRGQQATLRCSPISGHTSVYWYQQALGLGLQFLLWYDEGEERNRGNFPPRFSGRQFPNYSSELNVNALELEDSALYLCASRSTVNYGYTFGSGTRLTVV.

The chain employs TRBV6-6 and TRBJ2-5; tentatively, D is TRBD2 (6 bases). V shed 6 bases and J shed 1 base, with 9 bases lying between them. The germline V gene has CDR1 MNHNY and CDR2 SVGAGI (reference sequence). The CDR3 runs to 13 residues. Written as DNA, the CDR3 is TGTGCCAGCAGCCGGGACTCCCAAGAGACCCAGTACTTC. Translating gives CASSRDSQETQYF.

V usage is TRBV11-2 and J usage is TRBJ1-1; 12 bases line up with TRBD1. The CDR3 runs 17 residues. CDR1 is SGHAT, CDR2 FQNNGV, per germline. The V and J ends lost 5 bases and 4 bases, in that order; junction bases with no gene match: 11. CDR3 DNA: TGTGCCAGCAGCCCAGGCCTGGGACAGGGGGCCCCCACTGAAGCTTTCTTT. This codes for CASSPGLGQGAPTEAFF.

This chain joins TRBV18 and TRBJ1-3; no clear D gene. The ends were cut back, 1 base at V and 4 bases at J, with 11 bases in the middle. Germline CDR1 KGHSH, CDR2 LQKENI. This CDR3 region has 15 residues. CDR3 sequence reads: CASSPQNLRGNTIYF. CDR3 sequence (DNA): TGTGCCAGCTCACCACAGAACTTACGCGGAAACACCATATATTTT.

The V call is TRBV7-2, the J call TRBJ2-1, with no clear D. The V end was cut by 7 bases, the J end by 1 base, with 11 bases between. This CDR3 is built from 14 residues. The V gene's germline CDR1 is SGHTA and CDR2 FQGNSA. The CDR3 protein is CASKAERSYNEQFF. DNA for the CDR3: TGTGCCAGCAAGGCCGAGAGGTCCTACAATGAGCAGTTCTTC.

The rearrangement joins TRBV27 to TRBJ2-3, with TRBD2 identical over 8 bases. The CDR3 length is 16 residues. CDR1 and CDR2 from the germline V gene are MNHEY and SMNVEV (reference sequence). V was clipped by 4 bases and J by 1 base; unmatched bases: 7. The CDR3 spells CASSSGGTRGTDTQYF. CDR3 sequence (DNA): TGTGCCAGCAGTTCTGGGGGGACTAGGGGCACAGATACGCAGTATTTT.

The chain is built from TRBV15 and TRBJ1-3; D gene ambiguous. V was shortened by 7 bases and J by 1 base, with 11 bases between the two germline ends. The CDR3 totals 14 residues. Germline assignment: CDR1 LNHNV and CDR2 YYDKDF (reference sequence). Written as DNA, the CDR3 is TGTGCCACCACCCTCACGGAGTCTGGAAACACCATATATTTT. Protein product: CATTLTESGNTIYF.

This CDR3 is CASSYVAGQPQHF. As DNA, the CDR3 is TGTGCCAGCAGTTATGTAGCGGGACAGCCCCAGCATTTT. The chain links TRBV6-5 to TRBJ1-5, with unresolved D. The CDR3 length is 13 residues. Germline V gene sequence: CDR1 MNHEY, CDR2 SVGAGI. V lost 3 bases and J 7 bases, leaving 10 bases between the germline ends.

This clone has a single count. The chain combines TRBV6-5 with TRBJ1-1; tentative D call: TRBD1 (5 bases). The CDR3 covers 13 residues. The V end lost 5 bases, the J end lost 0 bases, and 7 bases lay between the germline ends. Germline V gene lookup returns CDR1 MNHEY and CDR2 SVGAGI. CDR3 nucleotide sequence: TGTGCCAGCAGTAGACAGATGAACACTGAAGCTTTCTTT. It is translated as CASSRQMNTEAFF.

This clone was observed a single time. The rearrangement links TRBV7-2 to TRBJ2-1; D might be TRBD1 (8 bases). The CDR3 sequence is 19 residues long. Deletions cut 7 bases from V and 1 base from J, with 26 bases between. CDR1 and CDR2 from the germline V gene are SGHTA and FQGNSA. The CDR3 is CASTLRGRGQLASYNEQFF. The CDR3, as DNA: TGTGCCAGCACCCTTCGGGGCAGGGGGCAACTAGCGTCCTACAATGAGCAGTTCTTC.